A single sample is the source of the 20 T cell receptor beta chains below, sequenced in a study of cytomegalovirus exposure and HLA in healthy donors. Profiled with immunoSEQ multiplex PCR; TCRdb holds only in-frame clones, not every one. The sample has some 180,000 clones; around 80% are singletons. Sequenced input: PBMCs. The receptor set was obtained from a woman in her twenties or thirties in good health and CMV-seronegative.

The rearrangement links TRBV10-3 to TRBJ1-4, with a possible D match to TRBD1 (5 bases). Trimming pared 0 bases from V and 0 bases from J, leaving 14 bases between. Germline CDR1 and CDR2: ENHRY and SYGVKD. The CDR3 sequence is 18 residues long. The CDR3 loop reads CAISESLVGEATNEKLFF. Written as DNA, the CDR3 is TGTGCCATCAGTGAGTCGTTGGTAGGGGAGGCAACTAATGAAAAACTGTTTTTT.

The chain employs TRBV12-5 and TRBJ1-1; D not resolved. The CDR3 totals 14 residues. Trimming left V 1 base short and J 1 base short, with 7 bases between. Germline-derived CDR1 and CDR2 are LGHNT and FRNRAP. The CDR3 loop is CASGLESGNTEAFF. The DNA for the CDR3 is TGTGCTAGTGGTTTGGAGTCGGGGAACACTGAAGCTTTCTTT.

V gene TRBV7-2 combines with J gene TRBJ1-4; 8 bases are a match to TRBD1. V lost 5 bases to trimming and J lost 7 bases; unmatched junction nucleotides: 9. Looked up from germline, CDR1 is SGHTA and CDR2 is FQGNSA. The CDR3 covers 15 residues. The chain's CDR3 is CASSTPGGASEKLFF. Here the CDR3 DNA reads TGTGCCAGCAGCACCCCAGGGGGCGCGAGTGAAAAACTGTTTTTT. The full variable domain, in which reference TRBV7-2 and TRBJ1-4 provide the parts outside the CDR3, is GAGVSQSPSNKVTEKGKDVELRCDPISGHTALYWYRQSLGQGLEFLIYFQGNSAPDKSGLPSDRFSAERTGGSVSTLTIQRTQQEDSAVYLCASSTPGGASEKLFFGSGTQLSVL.

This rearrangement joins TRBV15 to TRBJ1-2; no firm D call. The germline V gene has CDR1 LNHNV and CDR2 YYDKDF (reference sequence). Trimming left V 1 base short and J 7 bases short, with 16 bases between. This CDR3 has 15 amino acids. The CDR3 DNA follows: TGTGCCACCAGCAGAGCCAACACTCTAGGGAGTGGCTACACCTTC. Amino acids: CATSRANTLGSGYTF.

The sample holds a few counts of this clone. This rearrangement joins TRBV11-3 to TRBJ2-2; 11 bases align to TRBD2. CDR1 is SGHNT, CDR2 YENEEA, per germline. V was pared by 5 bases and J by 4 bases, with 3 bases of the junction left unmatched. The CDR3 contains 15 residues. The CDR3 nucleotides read TGTGCCAGCAGCCTAACTAGCGGGGGCACCGGGGAGCTGTTTTTT. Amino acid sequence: CASSLTSGGTGELFF. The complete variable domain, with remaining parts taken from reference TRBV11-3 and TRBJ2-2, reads EAGVVQSPRYKIIEKKQPVAFWCNPISGHNTLYWYLQNLGQGPELLIRYENEEAVDDSQLPKDRFSAERLKGVDSTLKIQPAELGDSAVYLCASSLTSGGTGELFFGEGSRLTVL.

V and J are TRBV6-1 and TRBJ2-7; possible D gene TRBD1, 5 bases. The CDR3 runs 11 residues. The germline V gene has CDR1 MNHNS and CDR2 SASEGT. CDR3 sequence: CAGRRAYEQYF. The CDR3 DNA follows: TGTGCGGGGCGGAGAGCCTACGAGCAGTACTTC.

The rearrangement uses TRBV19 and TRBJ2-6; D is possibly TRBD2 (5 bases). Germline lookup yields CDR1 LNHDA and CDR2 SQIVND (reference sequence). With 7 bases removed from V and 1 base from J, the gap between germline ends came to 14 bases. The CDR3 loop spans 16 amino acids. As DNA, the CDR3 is TGTGCCAGTACACGGGGTAGCAGGTCTGGGGCCAACGTCCTGACTTTC. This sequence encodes CASTRGSRSGANVLTF.

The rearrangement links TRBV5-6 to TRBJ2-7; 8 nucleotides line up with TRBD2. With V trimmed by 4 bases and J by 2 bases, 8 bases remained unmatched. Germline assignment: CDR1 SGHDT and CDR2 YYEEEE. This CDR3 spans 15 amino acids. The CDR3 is CASSLTPGGAYEQYF. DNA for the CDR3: TGTGCCAGCAGCCTGACTCCGGGGGGGGCCTACGAGCAGTACTTC.

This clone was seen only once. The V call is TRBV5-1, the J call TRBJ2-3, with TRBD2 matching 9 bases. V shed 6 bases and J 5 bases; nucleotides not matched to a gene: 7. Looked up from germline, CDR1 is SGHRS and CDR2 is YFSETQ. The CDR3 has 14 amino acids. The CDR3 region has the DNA TGCGCCAGCACCGCTGGACTAGCGAGAGATACGCAGTATTTT. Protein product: CASTAGLARDTQYF.

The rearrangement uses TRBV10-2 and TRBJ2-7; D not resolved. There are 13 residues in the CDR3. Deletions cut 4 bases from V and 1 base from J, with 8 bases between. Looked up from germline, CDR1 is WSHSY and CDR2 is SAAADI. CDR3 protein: CASSAGSSYEQYF. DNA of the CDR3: TGCGCCAGCAGTGCAGGCTCTTCCTACGAGCAGTACTTC.

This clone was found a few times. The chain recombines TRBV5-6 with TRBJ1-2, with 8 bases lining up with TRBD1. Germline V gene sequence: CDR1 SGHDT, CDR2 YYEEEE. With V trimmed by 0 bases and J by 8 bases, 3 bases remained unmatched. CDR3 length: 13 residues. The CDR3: CASSLAGGRGYTF. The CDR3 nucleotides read TGTGCCAGCAGCTTGGCAGGGGGCAGAGGCTACACCTTC.

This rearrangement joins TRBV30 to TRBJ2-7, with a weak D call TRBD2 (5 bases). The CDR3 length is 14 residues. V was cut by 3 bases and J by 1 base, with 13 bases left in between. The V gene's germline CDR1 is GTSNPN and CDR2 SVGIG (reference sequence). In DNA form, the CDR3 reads TGTGCCTGGAGCCATCCTAGCTGGTCCTACGAGCAGTACTTC. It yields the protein CAWSHPSWSYEQYF.

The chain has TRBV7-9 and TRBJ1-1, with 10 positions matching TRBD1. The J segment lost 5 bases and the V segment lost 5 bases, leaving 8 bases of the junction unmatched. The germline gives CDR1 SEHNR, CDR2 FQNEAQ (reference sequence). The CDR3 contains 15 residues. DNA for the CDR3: TGTGCCAGCAGCCCCCGACAGGGGGCGTGGACTGAAGCTTTCTTT. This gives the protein CASSPRQGAWTEAFF.

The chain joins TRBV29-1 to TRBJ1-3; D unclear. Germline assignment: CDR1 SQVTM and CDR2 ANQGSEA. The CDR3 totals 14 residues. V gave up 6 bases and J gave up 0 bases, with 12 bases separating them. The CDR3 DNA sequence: TGCAGCGTGTCCCTAAAGAGCTCTGGAAACACCATATATTTT. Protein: CSVSLKSSGNTIYF.

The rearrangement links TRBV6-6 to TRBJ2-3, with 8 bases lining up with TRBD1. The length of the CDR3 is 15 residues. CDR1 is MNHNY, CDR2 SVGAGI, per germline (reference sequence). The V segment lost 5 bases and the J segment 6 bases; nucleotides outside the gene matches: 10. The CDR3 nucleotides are TGTGCCAGCAGTCGGCGACAGGGGATCTCGGATACGCAGTATTTT. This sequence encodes CASSRRQGISDTQYF.

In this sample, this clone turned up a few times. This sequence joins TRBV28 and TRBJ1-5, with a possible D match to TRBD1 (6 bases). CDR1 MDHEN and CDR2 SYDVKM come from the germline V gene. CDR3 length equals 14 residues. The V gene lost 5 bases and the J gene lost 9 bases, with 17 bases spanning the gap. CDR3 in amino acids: CASSTPGHIGPQHF. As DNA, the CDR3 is TGTGCCAGCAGTACCCCGGGACATATAGGGCCCCAGCATTTT.

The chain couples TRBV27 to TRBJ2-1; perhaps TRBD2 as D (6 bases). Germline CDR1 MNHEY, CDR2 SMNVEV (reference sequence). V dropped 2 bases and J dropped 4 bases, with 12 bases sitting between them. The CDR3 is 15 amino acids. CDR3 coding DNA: TGTGCCAGCAGTTTAATTAGCGGAGTTTACAATGAGCAGTTCTTC. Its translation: CASSLISGVYNEQFF.

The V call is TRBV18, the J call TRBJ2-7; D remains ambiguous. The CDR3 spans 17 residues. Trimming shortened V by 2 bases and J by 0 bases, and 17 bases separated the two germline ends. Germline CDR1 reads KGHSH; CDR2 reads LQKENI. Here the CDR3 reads CASSPFLLTESSYEQYF. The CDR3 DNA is TGTGCCAGCTCACCATTTCTGTTAACGGAGAGCTCCTACGAGCAGTACTTC.

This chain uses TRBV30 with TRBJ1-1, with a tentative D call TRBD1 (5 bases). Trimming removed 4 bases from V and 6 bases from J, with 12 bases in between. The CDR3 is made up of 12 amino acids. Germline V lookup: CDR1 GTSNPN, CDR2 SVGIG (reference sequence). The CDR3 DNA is TGTGCCTGGACGGTCGGCAGGGCTGAAGCTTTCTTT. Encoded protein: CAWTVGRAEAFF.

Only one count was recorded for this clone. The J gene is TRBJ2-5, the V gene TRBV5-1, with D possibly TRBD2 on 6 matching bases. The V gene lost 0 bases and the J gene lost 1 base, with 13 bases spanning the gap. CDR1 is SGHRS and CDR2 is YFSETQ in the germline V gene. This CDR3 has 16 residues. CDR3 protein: CASSLAGVGAQETQYF. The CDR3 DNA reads TGCGCCAGCAGCTTGGCGGGGGTGGGTGCCCAAGAGACCCAGTACTTC.